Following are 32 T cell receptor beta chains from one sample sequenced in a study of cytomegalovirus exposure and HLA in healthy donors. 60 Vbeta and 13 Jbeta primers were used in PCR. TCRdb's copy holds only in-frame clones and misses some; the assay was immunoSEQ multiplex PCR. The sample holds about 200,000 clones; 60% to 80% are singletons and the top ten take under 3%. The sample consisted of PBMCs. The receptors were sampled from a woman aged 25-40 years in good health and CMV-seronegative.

This chain's CDR3 is CAWTHRGTSTDTQYF. Here the CDR3 DNA reads TGTGCCTGGACACACCGGGGTACTAGCACAGATACGCAGTATTTT. The chain links TRBV30 to TRBJ2-3; tentative D call: TRBD2 (5 bases). The ends were cut back, 4 bases at V and 0 bases at J, with 14 bases in the middle. This CDR3 is built from 15 residues. CDR1 and CDR2 from the germline V gene are GTSNPN and SVGIG (reference sequence).

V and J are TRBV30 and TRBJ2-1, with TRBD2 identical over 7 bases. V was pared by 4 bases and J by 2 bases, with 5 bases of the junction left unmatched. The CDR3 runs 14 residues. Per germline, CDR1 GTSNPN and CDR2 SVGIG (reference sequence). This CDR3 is CAWNAGRAYNEQFF. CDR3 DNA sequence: TGTGCCTGGAACGCAGGGAGGGCCTACAATGAGCAGTTCTTC.

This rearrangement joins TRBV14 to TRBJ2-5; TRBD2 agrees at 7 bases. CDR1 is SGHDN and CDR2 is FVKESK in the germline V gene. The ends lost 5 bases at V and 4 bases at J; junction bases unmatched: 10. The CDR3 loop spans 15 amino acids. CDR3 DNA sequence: TGTGCCAGCAGCTTAGGACTAGTGAGCGGAGAGACCCAGTACTTC. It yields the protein CASSLGLVSGETQYF.

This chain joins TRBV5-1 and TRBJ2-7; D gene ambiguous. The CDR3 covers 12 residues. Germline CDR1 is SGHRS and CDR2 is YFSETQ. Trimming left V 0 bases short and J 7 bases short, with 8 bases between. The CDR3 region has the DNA TGCGCCAGCAGCTTGGTGGGCCCTGAGCAGTACTTC. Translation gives CASSLVGPEQYF.

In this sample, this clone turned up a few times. CDR3 in amino acids: CASSGSDSSGANVLTF. CDR3 nucleotides: TGTGCCAGCAGTGGCTCCGACAGCTCTGGGGCCAACGTCCTGACTTTC. The chain links TRBV6-4 to TRBJ2-6; D possibly corresponds to TRBD1 (5 bases). The CDR3 consists of 16 residues. Between the trimmed V and J ends, which lost 4 bases and 0 bases, there was a span of 10 bases. Germline V gene data show CDR1 as MRHNA and CDR2 as SNTAGT.

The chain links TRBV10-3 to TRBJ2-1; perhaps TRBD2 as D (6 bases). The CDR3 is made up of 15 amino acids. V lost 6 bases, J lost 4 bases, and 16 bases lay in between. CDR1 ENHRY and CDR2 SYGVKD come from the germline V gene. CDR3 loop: CAIREEIGGYNEQFF. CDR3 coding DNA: TGTGCCATCAGAGAGGAGATTGGGGGGTACAATGAGCAGTTCTTC.

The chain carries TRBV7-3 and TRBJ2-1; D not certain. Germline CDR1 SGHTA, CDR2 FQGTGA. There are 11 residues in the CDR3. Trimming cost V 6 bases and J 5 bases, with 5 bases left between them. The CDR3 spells CASSENNEQFF. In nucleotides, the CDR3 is TGTGCCAGCAGTGAGAACAATGAGCAGTTCTTC. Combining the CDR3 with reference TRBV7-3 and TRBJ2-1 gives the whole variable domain GAGVSQTPSNKVTEKGKYVELRCDPISGHTALYWYRQSLGQGPEFLIYFQGTGAADDSGLPNDRFFAVRPEGSVSTLKIQRTERGDSAVYLCASSENNEQFFGPGTRLTVL.

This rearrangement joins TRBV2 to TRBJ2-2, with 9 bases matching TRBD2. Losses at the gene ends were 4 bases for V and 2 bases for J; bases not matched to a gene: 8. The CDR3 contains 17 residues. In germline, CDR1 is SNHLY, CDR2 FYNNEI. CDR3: CASSGRAGGINTGELFF. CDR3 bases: TGTGCCAGCAGTGGGCGAGCGGGGGGCATCAACACCGGGGAGCTGTTTTTT.

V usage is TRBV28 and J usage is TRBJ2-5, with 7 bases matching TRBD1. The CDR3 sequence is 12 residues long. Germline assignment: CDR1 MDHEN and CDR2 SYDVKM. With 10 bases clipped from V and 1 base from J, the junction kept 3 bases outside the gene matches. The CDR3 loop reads CATGTVQETQYF. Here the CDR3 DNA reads TGTGCCACCGGGACAGTCCAAGAGACCCAGTACTTC. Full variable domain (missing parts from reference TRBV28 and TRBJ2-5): DVKVTQSSRYLVKRTGEKVFLECVQDMDHENMFWYRQDPGLGLRLIYFSYDVKMKEKGDIPEGYSVSREKKERFSLILESASTNQTSMYLCATGTVQETQYFGPGTRLLVL.

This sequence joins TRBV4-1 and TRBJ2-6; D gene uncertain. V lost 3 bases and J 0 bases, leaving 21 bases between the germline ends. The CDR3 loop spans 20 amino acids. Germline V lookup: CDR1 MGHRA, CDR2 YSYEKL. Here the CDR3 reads CASSQEPEVLWSSGANVLTF. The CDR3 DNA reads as TGCGCCAGCAGCCAGGAACCCGAGGTGCTTTGGTCCTCTGGGGCCAACGTCCTGACTTTC.

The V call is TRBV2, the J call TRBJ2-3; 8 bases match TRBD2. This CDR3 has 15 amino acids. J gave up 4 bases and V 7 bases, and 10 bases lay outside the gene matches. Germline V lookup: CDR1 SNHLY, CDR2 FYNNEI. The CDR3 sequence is CASTPGTRRADTQYF. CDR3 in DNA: TGTGCCAGCACCCCGGGGACTAGGAGAGCAGATACGCAGTATTTT.

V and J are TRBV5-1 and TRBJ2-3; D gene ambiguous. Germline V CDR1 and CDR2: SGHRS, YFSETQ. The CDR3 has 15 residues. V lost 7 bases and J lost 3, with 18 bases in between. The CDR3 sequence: CASLPGTTATDTQYF. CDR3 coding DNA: TGCGCCAGCTTACCCGGAACTACCGCGACAGATACGCAGTATTTT.

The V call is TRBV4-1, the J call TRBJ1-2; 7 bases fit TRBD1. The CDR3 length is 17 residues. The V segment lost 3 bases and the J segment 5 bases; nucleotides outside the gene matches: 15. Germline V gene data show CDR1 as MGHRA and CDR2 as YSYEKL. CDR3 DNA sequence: TGCGCCAGCAGCCACCCCCGGGGGGGGACAGCCCCATATGGCTACACCTTC. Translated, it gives CASSHPRGGTAPYGYTF.

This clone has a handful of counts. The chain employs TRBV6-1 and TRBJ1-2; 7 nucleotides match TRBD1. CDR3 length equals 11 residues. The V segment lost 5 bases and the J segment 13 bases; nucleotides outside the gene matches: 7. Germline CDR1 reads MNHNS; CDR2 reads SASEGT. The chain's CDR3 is CASSYLDRRTF. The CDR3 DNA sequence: TGTGCCAGCAGTTACCTGGACAGGCGCACCTTC.

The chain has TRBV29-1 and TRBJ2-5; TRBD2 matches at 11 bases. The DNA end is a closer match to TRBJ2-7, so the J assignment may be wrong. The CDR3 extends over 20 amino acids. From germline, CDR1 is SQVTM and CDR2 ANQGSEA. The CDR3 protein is CSVVGGPGLAGGLLAYEQYF. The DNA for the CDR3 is TGCAGCGTTGTTGGGGGGCCCGGCCTAGCGGGAGGACTTCTAGCCTACGAGCAGTACTTC.

CDR3 sequence: CASSYTGYSSYGYTF. CDR3 bases: TGTGCCAGCAGTTACACAGGGTATTCAAGCTATGGCTACACCTTC. This chain links TRBV6-5 with TRBJ1-2; a weak D match, TRBD1 (6 bases). Trimming left V 2 bases short and J 4 bases short, with 14 bases between. This CDR3 has 15 amino acids. Germline V gives CDR1 MNHEY, CDR2 SVGAGI.

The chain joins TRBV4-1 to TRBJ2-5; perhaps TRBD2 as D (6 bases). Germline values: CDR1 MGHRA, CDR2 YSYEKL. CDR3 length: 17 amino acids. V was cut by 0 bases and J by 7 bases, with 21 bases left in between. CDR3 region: CASSQELRTMSFGTQYF. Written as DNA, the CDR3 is TGCGCCAGCAGCCAAGAGCTGAGGACTATGTCATTTGGGACCCAGTACTTC.

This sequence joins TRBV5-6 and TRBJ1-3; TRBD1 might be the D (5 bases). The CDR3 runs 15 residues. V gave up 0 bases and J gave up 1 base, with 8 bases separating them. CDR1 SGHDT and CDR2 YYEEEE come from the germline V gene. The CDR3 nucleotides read TGTGCCAGCAGCTTGGCCTCAGGGTCTGGAAACACCATATATTTT. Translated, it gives CASSLASGSGNTIYF.

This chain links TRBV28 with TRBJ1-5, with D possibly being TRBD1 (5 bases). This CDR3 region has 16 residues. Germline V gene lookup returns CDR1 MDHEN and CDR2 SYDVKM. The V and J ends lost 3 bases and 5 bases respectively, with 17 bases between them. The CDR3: CASSFFGGGWDQPQHF. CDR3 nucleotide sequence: TGTGCCAGCAGTTTTTTCGGCGGGGGGTGGGATCAGCCCCAGCATTTT.

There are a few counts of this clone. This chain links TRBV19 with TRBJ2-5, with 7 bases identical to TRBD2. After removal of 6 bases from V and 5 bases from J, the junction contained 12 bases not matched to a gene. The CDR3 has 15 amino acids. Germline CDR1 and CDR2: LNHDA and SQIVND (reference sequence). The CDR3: CASSKGGRARETQYF. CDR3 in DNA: TGTGCCAGTAGCAAGGGAGGGAGGGCCCGGGAGACCCAGTACTTC.

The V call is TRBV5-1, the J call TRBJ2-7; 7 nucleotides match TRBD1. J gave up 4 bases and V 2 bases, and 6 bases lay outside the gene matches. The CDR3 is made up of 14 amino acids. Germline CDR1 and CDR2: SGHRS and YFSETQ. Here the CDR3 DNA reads TGCGCCAGCAGCTTACCCGGGACAGTGTACGAGCAGTACTTC. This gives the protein CASSLPGTVYEQYF.

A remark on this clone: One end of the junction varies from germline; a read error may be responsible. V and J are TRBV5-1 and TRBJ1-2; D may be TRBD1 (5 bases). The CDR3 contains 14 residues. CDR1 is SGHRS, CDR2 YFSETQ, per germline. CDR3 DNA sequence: TGCGCCAGCAGCTTGGTCCACAGGTCAGATGGCCACACCTTC. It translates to CASSLVHRSDGHTF.

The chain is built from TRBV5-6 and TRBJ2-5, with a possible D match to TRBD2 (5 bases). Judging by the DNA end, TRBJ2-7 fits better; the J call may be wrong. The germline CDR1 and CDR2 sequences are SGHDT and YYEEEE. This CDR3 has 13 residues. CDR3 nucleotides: TGTGCCAGCAGCTTCCCGGGAAAGGGCGAGCAGTACTTC. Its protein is CASSFPGKGEQYF.

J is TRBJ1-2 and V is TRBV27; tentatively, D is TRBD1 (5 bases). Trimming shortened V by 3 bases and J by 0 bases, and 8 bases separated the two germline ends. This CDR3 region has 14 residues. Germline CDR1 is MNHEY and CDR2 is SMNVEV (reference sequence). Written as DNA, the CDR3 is TGTGCCAGCAGTTTCAGGGCGCCTAACTATGGCTACACCTTC. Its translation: CASSFRAPNYGYTF.

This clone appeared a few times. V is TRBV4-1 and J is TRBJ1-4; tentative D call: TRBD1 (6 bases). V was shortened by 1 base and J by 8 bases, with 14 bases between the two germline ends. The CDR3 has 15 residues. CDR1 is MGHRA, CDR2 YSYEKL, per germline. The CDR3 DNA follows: TGCGCCAGCAGCCAAGTTGACGACAGGTACGAAAAACTGTTTTTT. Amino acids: CASSQVDDRYEKLFF.

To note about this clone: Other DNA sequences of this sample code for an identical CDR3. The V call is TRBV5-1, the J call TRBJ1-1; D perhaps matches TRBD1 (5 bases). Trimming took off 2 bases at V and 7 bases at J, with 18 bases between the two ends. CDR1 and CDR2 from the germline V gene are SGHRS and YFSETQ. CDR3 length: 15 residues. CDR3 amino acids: CASSFRKDGGGEAFF. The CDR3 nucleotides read TGCGCCAGCAGCTTCCGTAAAGATGGGGGAGGTGAAGCTTTCTTT.

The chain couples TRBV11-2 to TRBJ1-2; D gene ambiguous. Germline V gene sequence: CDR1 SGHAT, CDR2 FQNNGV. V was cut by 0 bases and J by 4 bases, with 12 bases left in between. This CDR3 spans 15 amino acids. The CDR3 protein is CASSLDLIQIYGYTF. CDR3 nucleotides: TGTGCCAGCAGCTTAGATCTAATACAGATCTATGGCTACACCTTC.

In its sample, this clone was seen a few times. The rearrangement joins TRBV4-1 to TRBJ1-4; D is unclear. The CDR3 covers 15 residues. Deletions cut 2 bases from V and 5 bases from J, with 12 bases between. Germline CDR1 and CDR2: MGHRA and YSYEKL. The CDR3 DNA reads TGCGCCAGCAGCCAATCTGTGAGGAGAAATGAAAAACTGTTTTTT. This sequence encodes CASSQSVRRNEKLFF.

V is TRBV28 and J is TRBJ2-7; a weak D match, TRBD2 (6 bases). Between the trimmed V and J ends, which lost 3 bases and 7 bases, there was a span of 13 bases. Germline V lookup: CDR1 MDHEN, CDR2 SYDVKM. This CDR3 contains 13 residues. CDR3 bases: TGTGCCAGCAGTTTTAGCTTTGGAGGGGAGCAGTACTTC. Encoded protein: CASSFSFGGEQYF.

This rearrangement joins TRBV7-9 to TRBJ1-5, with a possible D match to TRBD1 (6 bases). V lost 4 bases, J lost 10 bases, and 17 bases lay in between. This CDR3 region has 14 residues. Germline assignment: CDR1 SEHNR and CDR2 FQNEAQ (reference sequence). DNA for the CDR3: TGTGCCAGCAGCTCGGACAGCACGATACGACCCCAGCATTTT. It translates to CASSSDSTIRPQHF.

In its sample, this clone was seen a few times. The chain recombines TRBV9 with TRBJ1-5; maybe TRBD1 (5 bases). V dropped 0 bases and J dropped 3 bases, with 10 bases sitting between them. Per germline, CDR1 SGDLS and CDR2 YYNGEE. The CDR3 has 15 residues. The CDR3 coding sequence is TGTGCCAGCAGCGTAGGTGGAGGGGCCAATCAGCCCCAGCATTTT. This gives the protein CASSVGGGANQPQHF.

This CDR3 reads CASSLEFGGGTQYF. CDR3 nucleotide sequence: TGTGCCAGCAGCTTAGAATTTGGGGGAGGTACGCAGTATTTT. The rearrangement uses TRBV11-2 and TRBJ2-3, with D tentatively TRBD2 (6 bases). Trimming removed 0 bases from V and 8 bases from J, with 12 bases in between. There are 14 residues in the CDR3. Germline CDR1 reads SGHAT; CDR2 reads FQNNGV.